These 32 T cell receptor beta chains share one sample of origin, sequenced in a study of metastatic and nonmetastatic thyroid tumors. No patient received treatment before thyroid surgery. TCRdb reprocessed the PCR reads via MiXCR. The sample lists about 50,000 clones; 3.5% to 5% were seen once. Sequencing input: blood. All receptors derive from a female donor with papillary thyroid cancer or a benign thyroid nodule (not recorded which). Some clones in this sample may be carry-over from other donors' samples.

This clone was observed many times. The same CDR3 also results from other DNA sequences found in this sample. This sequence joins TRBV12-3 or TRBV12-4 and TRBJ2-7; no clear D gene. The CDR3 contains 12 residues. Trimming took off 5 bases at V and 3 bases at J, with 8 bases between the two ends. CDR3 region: CASSLGIYEQYF. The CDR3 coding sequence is TGTGCCAGCAGTCTCGGCATCTACGAGCAGTACTTC.

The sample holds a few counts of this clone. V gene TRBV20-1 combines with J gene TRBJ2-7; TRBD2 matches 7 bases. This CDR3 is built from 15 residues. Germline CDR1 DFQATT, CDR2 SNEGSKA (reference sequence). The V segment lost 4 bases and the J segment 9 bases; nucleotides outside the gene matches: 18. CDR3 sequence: CSAISGTIPSHGQYF. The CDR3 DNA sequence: TGCAGTGCTATATCCGGGACTATCCCCTCCCACGGGCAGTACTTC.

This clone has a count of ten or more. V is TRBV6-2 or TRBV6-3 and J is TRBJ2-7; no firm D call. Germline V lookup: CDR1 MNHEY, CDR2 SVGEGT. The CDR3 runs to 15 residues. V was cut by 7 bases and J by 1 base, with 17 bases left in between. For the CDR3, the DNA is TGTGCCAGCACACGCAGGCGTCCCCTTTCCTACGAGCAGTACTTC. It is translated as CASTRRRPLSYEQYF.

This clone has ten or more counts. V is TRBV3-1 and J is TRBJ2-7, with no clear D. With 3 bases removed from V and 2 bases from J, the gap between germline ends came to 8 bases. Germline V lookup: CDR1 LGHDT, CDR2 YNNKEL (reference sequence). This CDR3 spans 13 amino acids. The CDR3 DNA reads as TGTGCCAGCAGCCAGGAACAGACCTACGAGCAGTACTTC. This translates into CASSQEQTYEQYF.

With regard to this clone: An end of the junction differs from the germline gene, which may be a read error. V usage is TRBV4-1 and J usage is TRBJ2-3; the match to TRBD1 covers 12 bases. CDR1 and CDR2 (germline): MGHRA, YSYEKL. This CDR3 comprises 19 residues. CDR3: CASIQDIGTGGWRTDTQYF. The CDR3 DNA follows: TGCGCCAGCATCCAAGATATCGGGACAGGGGGCTGGCGCACAGATACGCAGTATTTT.

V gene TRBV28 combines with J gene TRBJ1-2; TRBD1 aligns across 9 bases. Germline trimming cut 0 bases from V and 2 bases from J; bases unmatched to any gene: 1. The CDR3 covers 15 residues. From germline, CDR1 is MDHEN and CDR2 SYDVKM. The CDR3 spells CASSLWTGGNYGYTF. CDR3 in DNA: TGTGCCAGCAGTTTATGGACAGGGGGGAACTATGGCTACACCTTC.

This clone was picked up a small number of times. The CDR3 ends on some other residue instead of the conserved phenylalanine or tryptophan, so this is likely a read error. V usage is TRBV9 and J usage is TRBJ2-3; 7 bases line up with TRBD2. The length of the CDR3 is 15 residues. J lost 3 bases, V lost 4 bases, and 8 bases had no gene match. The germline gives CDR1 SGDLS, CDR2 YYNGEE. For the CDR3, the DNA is TGTGCCAGCAGCACCTCGGGACTATCTACAGATACGCAGTATTCT. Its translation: CASSTSGLSTDTQYS.

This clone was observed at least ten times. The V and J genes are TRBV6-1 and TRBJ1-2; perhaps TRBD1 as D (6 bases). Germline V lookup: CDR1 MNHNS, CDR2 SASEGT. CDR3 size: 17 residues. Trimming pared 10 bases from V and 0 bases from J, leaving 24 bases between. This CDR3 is CATLGRGGAPANYGYTF. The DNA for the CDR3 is TGTGCCACCCTGGGGCGGGGGGGCGCACCGGCTAACTATGGCTACACCTTC.

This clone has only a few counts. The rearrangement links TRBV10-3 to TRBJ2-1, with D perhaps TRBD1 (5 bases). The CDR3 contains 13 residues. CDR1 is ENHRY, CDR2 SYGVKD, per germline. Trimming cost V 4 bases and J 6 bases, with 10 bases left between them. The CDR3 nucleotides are TGTGCCATCAGTGGAGAAGGGGTCAATGAGCAGTTCTTC. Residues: CAISGEGVNEQFF.

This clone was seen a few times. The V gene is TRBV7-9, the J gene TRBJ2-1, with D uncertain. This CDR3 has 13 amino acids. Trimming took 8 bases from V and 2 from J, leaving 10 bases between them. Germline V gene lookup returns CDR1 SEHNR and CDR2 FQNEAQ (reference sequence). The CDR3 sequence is CASGDSTYNEQFF. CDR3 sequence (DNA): TGTGCCAGCGGGGATTCAACCTACAATGAGCAGTTCTTC.

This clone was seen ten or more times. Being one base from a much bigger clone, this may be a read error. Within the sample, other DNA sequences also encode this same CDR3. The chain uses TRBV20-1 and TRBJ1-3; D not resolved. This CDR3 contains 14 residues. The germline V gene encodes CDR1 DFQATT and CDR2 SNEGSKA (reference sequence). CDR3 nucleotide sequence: TGCAGTGCTCCGGACCTCCGGGGTGGAAACACCATATACTTT. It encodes CSAPDLRGGNTIYF.

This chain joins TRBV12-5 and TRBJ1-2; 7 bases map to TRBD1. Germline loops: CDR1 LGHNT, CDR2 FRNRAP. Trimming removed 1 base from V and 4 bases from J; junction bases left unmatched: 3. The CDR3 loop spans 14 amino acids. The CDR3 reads CASGLEQGLYGYTF. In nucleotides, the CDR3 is TGTGCTAGTGGTTTGGAACAGGGGCTCTATGGCTACACCTTC.

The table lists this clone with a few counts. The DNA of the CDR3 is TGTGCCAGCGGTCGGGCCCCTTCTATTTACAATGAGCAGTTCTTC. It yields the protein CASGRAPSIYNEQFF. The chain combines TRBV15 with TRBJ2-1; D is uncertain. Per germline, CDR1 LNHNV and CDR2 YYDKDF (reference sequence). Trimming took 10 bases from V and 4 from J, leaving 20 bases between them. The CDR3 has 15 residues.

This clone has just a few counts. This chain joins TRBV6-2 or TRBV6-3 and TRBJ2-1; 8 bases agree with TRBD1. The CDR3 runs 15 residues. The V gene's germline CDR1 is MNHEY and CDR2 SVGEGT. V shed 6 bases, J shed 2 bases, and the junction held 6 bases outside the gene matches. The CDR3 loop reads CASSATGVPYNEQFF. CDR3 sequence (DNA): TGTGCCAGCAGCGCGACAGGGGTCCCCTACAATGAGCAGTTCTTC.

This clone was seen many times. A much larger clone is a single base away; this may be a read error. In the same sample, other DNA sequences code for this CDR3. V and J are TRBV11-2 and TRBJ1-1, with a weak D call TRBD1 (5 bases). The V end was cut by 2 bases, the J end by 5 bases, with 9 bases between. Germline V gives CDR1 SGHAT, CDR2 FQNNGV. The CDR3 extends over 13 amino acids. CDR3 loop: CASSLWGNTEAFF. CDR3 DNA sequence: TGTGCCAGCAGCTTATGGGGGAATACTGAAGCTTTCTTT. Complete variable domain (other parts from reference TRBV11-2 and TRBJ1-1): EAGVAQSPRYKIIEKRQSVAFWCNPISGHATLYWYQQILGQGPKLLIQFQNNGVVDDSQLPKDRFSAERLKGVDSTLKIQPAKLEDSAVYLCASSLWGNTEAFFGQGTRLTVV.

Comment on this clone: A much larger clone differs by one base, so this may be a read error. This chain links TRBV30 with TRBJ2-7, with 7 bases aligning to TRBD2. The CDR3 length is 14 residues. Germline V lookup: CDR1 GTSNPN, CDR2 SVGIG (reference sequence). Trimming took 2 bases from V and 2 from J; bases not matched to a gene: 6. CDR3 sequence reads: CAWSIGGSTYEQYF. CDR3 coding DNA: TGTGCCTGGAGTATCGGGGGGTCCACCTACGAGCAGTACTTC.

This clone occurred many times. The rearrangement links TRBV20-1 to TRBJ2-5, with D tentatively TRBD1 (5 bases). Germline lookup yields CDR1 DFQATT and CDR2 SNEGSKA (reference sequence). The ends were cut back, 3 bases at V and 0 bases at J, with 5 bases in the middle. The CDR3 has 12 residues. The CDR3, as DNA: TGCAGTGCTAGGGGGCACCAAGAGACCCAGTACTTC. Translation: CSARGHQETQYF.

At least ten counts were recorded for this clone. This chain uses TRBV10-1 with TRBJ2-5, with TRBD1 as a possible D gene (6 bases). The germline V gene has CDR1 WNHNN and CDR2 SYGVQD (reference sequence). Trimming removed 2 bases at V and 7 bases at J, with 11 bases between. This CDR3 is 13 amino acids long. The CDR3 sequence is CASSERQGRTQYF. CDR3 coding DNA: TGCGCCAGCAGTGAGCGGCAGGGGAGGACCCAGTACTTC.

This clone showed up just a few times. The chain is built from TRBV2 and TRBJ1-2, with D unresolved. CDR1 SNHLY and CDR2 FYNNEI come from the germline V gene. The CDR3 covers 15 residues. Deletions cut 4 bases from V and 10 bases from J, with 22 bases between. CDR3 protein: CASSVRGMTMADYTF. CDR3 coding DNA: TGTGCCAGCAGTGTCAGAGGTATGACTATGGCTGACTACACCTTC.

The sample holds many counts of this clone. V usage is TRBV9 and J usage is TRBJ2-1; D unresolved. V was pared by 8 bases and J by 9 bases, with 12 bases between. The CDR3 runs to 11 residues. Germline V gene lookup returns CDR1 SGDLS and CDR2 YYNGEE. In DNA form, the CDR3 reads TGTGCCAGTAGCACCGGTAGTGAGCAGTTCTTC. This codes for CASSTGSEQFF.

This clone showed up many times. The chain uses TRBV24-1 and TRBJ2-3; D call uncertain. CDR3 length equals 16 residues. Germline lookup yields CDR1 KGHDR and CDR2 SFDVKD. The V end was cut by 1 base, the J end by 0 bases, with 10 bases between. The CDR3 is CATSDLMFGSTDTQYF. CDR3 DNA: TGTGCCACCAGTGATTTAATGTTCGGAAGCACAGATACGCAGTATTTT.

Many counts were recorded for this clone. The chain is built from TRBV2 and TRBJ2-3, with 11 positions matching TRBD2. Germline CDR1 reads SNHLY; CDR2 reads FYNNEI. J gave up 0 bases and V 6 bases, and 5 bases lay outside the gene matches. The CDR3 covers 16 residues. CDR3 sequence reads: CASRISGRASTDTQYF. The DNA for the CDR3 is TGTGCCAGCAGAATTAGCGGGAGGGCGAGCACAGATACGCAGTATTTT.

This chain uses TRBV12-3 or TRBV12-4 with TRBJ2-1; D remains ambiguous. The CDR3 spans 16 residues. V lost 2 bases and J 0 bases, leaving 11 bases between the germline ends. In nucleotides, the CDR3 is TGTGCCAGCAGTTTAATTCTAGACCCCTCCTACAATGAGCAGTTCTTC. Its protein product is CASSLILDPSYNEQFF.

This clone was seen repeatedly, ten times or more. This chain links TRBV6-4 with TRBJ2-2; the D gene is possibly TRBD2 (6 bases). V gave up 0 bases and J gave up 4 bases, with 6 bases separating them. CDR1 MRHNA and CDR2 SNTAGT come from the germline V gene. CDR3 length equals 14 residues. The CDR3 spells CASSDSTSTGELFF. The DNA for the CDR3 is TGTGCCAGCAGTGACTCGACTAGCACCGGGGAGCTGTTTTTT.

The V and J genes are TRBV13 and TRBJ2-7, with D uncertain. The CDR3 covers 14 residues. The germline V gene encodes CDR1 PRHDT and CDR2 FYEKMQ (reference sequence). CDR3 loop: CSSSLRDAPYEQYV. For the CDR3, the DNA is TGTTCCAGCAGCTTAAGGGATGCCCCCTACGAGCAGTACGTC.

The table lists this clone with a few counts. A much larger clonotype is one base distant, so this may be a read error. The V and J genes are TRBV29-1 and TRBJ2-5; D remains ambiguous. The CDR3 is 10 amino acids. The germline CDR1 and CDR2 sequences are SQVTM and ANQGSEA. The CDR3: CIVTEETQYF. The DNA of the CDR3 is TGCATCGTAACCGAAGAGACCCAGTACTTC.

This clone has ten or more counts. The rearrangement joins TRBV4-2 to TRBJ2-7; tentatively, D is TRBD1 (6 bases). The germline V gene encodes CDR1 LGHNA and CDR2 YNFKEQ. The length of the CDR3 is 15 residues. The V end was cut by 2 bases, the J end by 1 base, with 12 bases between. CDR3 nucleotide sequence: TGTGCCAGCAGCCAATTCCGGGACATATCCTACGAGCAGTACTTC. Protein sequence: CASSQFRDISYEQYF.

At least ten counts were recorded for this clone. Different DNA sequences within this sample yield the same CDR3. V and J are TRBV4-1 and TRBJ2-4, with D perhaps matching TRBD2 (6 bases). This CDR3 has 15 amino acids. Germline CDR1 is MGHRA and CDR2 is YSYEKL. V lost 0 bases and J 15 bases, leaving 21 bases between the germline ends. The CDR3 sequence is CASSQDLSGSTHPYF. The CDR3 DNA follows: TGCGCCAGCAGCCAAGATCTAAGCGGGTCAACCCACCCGTACTTC.

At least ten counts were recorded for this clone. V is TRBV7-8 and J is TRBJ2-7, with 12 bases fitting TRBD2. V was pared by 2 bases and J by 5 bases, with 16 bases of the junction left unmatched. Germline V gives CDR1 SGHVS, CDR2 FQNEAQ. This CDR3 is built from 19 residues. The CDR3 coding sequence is TGTGCCAGCAGCTTAATGACTAGCGGGAGCTTAATAGGGTTGGACGAGCAGTACTTC. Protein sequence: CASSLMTSGSLIGLDEQYF.

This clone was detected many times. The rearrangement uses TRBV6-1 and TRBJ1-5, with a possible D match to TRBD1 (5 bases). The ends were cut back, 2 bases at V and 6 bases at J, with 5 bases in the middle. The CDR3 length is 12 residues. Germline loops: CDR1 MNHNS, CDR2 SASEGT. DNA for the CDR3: TGTGCCAGCAGTGAAAGGGGTCAGCCCCAGCATTTT. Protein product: CASSERGQPQHF.

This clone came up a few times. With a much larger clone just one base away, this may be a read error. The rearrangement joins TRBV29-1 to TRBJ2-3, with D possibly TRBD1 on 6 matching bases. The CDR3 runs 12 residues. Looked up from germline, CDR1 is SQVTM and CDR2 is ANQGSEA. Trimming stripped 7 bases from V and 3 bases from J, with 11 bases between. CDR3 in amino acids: CSARTETDTQYF. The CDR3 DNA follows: TGCAGCGCCCGGACAGAAACAGATACGCAGTATTTT.

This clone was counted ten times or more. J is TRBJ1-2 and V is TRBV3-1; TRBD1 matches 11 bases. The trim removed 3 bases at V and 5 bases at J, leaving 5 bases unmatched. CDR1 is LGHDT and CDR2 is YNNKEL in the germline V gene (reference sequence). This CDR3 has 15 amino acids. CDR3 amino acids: CASSQLGTGGYGYTF. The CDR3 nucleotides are TGTGCCAGCAGCCAGCTCGGGACAGGGGGTTATGGCTACACCTTC.